Listed below are T cell receptor beta chains from one sample, sequenced in a study of blood T cell repertoires in COVID-19. TCRdb's table, derived via immunoSEQ multiplex PCR, lists solely in-frame clones and lacks some. The sample yields 94,000 or so clones, 75% to 85% seen once. The sample taken for sequencing was peripheral blood. These receptors came from a man aged 55 to 70 with acute or convalescent COVID-19. CDR3s include the opening cysteine and the closing phenylalanine or tryptophan. The D gene is left open where the match is weak. A row's size may be missing; if present it is once, few, many or a size class.

V gene	D gene	clone size	J gene	CDR3 protein	CDR3 DNA
TRBV6-6	.	large	TRBJ1-1	CASRTNLQGRVEAFF	TGTGCCAGCAGAACCAATCTACAGGGTAGAGTTGAAGCTTTCTTT
TRBV7-3	.	few	TRBJ2-3	CASSLSGATVTQYF	TGTGCCAGCAGCTTAAGCGGGGCGACTGTTACGCAGTATTTT
TRBV11-3	.	.	TRBJ2-7	CASSFWGTSYEQYF	TGTGCCAGCAGCTTCTGGGGGACATCGTACGAGCAGTACTTC
TRBV6-1	.	.	TRBJ1-2	CASSEVDGSWAGYTF	TGTGCCAGCAGTGAAGTTGACGGATCATGGGCTGGCTACACCTTC
TRBV6-6	.	.	TRBJ2-7	CASSYRGEVQYF	TGTGCCAGCAGTTACCGAGGGGAGGTGCAGTACTTC
TRBV2	TRBD1	.	TRBJ1-6	CASRGDRARSPLHF	TGTGCCAGCAGAGGGGACAGGGCGCGATCACCCCTCCACTTT
TRBV6-4	TRBD2	.	TRBJ2-1	CASSYAGGRQFF	TGTGCCAGCAGTTACGCGGGGGGGCGGCAGTTCTTC
TRBV30	TRBD1	.	TRBJ1-3	CAWSVRRRQGAGNTIYF	TGTGCCTGGAGTGTGAGGAGGAGACAGGGGGCTGGAAACACCATATATTTT
TRBV28	TRBD2	.	TRBJ2-3	CASRRGGRGDTQYF	TGTGCCAGCAGACGGGGGGGCCGTGGAGATACGCAGTATTTT
TRBV5-5	.	.	TRBJ1-2	CASSLATGTGGGYTF	TGTGCCAGCAGCTTGGCCACAGGAACCGGGGGTGGCTACACCTTC
TRBV4-3	TRBD2	.	TRBJ2-7	CASSQGLAYYEQYF	TGCGCCAGCAGCCAAGGACTAGCGTACTACGAGCAGTACTTC
TRBV19	.	few	TRBJ1-1	CASMRAQRTEAFF	TGTGCCAGTATGAGGGCGCAAAGGACTGAAGCTTTCTTT
TRBV2	.	.	TRBJ1-1	CASSEAGRGGTEAFF	TGTGCCAGCAGTGAAGCGGGGAGGGGGGGCACTGAAGCTTTCTTT
TRBV21-1	.	.	TRBJ2-5	CASSPRQRNDQETQYF	TGTGCCAGCAGCCCTCGACAGAGGAACGACCAAGAGACCCAGTACTTC
TRBV6-2/TRBV6-3	TRBD1	.	TRBJ2-2	CASSLGQSNTGELFF	TGTGCCAGCAGTTTGGGACAGTCAAACACCGGGGAGCTGTTTTTT
TRBV3-1/TRBV3-2	.	.	TRBJ1-3	CASSQARISGNTIYF	TGTGCCAGCAGCCAAGCGAGGATCTCTGGAAACACCATATATTTT
TRBV28	.	.	TRBJ1-5	CASSPGGGRYQPQHF	TGTGCCAGCAGCCCCGGGGGGGGACGATACCAGCCCCAGCATTTT
TRBV6-5	.	.	TRBJ2-1	CASSYGVGGNEQFF	TGTGCCAGCAGTTACGGCGTGGGGGGAAATGAGCAGTTCTTC
TRBV18	.	.	TRBJ1-1	CASSLFRENTEAFF	TGTGCCAGCTCACTCTTCAGGGAGAACACTGAAGCTTTCTTT
TRBV5-1	.	.	TRBJ1-2	CASSSQGDYGYTF	TGCGCCAGCAGCAGTCAGGGTGACTATGGCTACACCTTC
TRBV7-2	.	.	TRBJ1-1	CASSLGRPNTEAFF	TGTGCCAGCAGCTTGGGCAGGCCGAACACTGAAGCTTTCTTT
TRBV6-5	TRBD1	.	TRBJ1-6	CASSTGTGRSPLHF	TGTGCCAGCAGTACCGGGACAGGGAGGTCACCCCTCCACTTT
TRBV13	TRBD2	.	TRBJ2-5	CASSSRERGWMETQYF	TGTGCCAGCAGCTCGCGGGAGCGGGGGTGGATGGAGACCCAGTACTTC
TRBV19	.	.	TRBJ1-5	CASSIGGLYQPQHF	TGTGCCAGTAGTATAGGCGGACTATATCAGCCCCAGCATTTT
TRBV6-1	.	.	TRBJ1-1	CASSPGGENTEAFF	TGTGCCAGCAGCCCCGGGGGGGAGAACACTGAAGCTTTCTTT
TRBV5-1	TRBD1	.	TRBJ2-5	CASSGTGNIGETQYF	TGCGCCAGCAGCGGGACAGGGAACATAGGGGAGACCCAGTACTTC
TRBV7-9	.	.	TRBJ2-5	CASSLGLSNTGETQYF	TGTGCCAGCAGCTTGGGTCTCTCTAACACGGGGGAGACCCAGTACTTC
TRBV4-1	TRBD1	.	TRBJ1-2	CASSRWGTENYGYTF	TGCGCCAGCAGCCGATGGGGGACAGAAAACTATGGCTACACCTTC
TRBV7-6	.	.	TRBJ1-1	CASSPKRGLGTEAFF	TGTGCCAGCAGCCCGAAGCGGGGGCTGGGCACTGAAGCTTTCTTT
TRBV4-1	.	.	TRBJ1-5	CASSPPGSQPQHF	TGCGCCAGCAGCCCCCCCGGGAGCCAGCCCCAGCATTTT
TRBV7-9	.	.	TRBJ1-1	CASSLNSGTEAFF	TGTGCCAGCAGCTTAAACTCGGGCACTGAAGCTTTCTTT
TRBV7-2	TRBD1	.	TRBJ1-6	CASKDRVGSPLHF	TGTGCCAGTAAGGACAGGGTCGGTTCACCCCTCCACTTT
TRBV7-2	.	.	TRBJ2-1	CASSLAGGAGDEQFF	TGTGCCAGCAGCTTAGCGGGGGGGGCAGGCGATGAGCAGTTCTTC
TRBV7-9	TRBD1	.	TRBJ1-1	CASSEKTGGAAEAFF	TGTGCCAGCAGCGAAAAGACAGGGGGTGCGGCTGAAGCTTTCTTT
TRBV15	TRBD1	.	TRBJ1-1	CATSRIGTGNTEAFF	TGTGCCACCAGCAGAATCGGGACAGGGAACACTGAAGCTTTCTTT
TRBV3-1/TRBV3-2	.	.	TRBJ1-2	CASSQDGHRANYGYTF	TGTGCCAGCAGCCAAGATGGGCATAGAGCTAACTATGGCTACACCTTC
TRBV28	.	.	TRBJ2-4	CASNTGHKAKNIQYF	TGTGCCAGCAATACGGGACACAAAGCCAAAAACATTCAGTACTTC
TRBV27	.	.	TRBJ1-5	CASSLSISGQPQHF	TGTGCCAGCAGTTTATCGATATCCGGGCAGCCCCAGCATTTT
TRBV5-6	.	.	TRBJ2-5	CASSLIRPGGQETQYF	TGTGCCAGCAGCTTGATCCGTCCAGGGGGGCAAGAGACCCAGTACTTC
TRBV5-1	.	.	TRBJ1-4	CASAGQFNEKLFF	TGCGCCAGCGCTGGGCAGTTTAATGAAAAACTGTTTTTT
TRBV5-8	.	.	TRBJ2-6	CASSLVRIVSGANVLTF	TGTGCCAGCAGCTTGGTCAGGATAGTCTCTGGGGCCAACGTCCTGACTTTC
TRBV5-8	TRBD1	once	TRBJ1-1	CASRGTGVGMNTEAFF	TGTGCCAGCAGAGGAACAGGGGTCGGAATGAACACTGAAGCTTTCTTT
TRBV18	.	.	TRBJ2-4	CASSPTGGAKNIQYF	TGTGCCAGCTCACCAACCGGGGGAGCCAAAAACATTCAGTACTTC
TRBV4-1	TRBD1	.	TRBJ1-5	CASSPQGTGRNQPQHF	TGCGCCAGCAGCCCTCAGGGGACAGGGAGGAATCAGCCCCAGCATTTT
TRBV12-3/TRBV12-4	.	.	TRBJ1-3	CASSSTGLYTIYF	TGTGCCAGCAGCTCAACAGGGCTTTACACCATATATTTT
TRBV19	.	few	TRBJ1-1	CASSQVNTEAFF	TGTGCCAGTAGTCAGGTGAACACTGAAGCTTTCTTT
TRBV7-9	TRBD1	.	TRBJ1-1	CASSLAPGQGEAFF	TGTGCCAGCAGCTTAGCGCCCGGACAGGGCGAGGCTTTCTTT
TRBV5-1	TRBD1	.	TRBJ1-1	CASSYRTGLGAEAFF	TGCGCCAGCAGCTATCGGACAGGGCTTGGGGCTGAAGCTTTCTTT
TRBV5-1	TRBD1	once	TRBJ1-6	CASSATGENSPLHF	TGCGCCAGCAGCGCGACAGGGGAGAATTCACCCCTCCACTTT